This is a list of T cell receptor beta chains from one sample in a study of post-analysis software for immune sequencing data. Each CDR3 protein is one row after TCRdb ran MiXCR on the PCR reads. In the table there are roughly 400,000 distinct CDR3 sequences, 30% to 45% of which are singletons. The source material was blood. The receptors were sampled from a girl aged 2-10 years with multiple sclerosis. Both conserved end residues are part of each CDR3. The D gene is left open where the match is weak. Clone size is shown for a subset of rows, as once, few, many or a class of expanded clone.

>NA|TRBV28|NA|TRBJ2-5
CASSNLAGLSRETQYF
TGTGCCAGCAGCAATTTGGCGGGACTGTCAAGAGAGACCCAGTACTTC
>NA|TRBV20-1|NA|TRBJ2-2
CSARPSGPTGELFF
TGCAGTGCTAGGCCATCTGGGCCAACCGGGGAGCTGTTTTTT
>NA|TRBV13|NA|TRBJ2-7
CASSRHDGYEQHF
TGTGCCAGCAGCCGACACGACGGCTACGAGCAGCACTTC
>NA|TRBV5-1|NA|TRBJ2-1
CASSFQEPYNEQFF
TGCGCCAGCAGCTTTCAGGAACCCTACAATGAGCAGTTCTTC
>TRBD1|TRBV5-1|few|TRBJ1-2
CASSLTGQNYGYTF
TGCGCCAGCAGCTTGACGGGACAGAACTATGGCTACACCTTC
>NA|TRBV4-1|NA|TRBJ1-5
CASSQGLQGDNQPQHF
TGCGCCAGCAGCCAAGGGTTACAGGGAGACAATCAGCCCCAGCATTTT
>NA|TRBV5-4|NA|TRBJ2-1
CASSITGNEQFF
TGTGCCAGCAGCATAACAGGAAATGAGCAGTTCTTC
>TRBD2|TRBV12-3/TRBV12-4|few|TRBJ2-1
CASRYPPGLTYNEQFF
TGTGCCAGCAGGTACCCTCCGGGACTAACCTACAATGAGCAGTTCTTC
>TRBD1|TRBV6-5|NA|TRBJ1-2
CASSYPGGAGGYTF
TGTGCCAGCAGTTACCCAGGGGGCGCGGGTGGCTACACCTTC
>NA|TRBV20-1|NA|TRBJ2-7
CSATKDGHEQYF
TGCAGTGCAACTAAAGACGGTCACGAGCAGTACTTC
>TRBD2|TRBV6-2/TRBV6-3|few|TRBJ2-7
CASSYSGPTSPYQYF
TGTGCCAGCAGTTACTCGGGGCCGACTAGCCCCTACCAGTACTTC
>NA|TRBV29-1|NA|TRBJ1-2
CSVVSGSGDYGYTF
TGCAGCGTTGTCTCAGGGAGCGGGGACTATGGCTACACCTTC
>NA|TRBV7-9|NA|TRBJ2-5
CASSLDGGRVYF
TGTGCCAGCAGCTTAGACGGCGGAAGGGTGTACTTC
>NA|TRBV2|few|TRBJ2-7
CASSEVQGWEQYF
TGTGCCAGCAGTGAAGTTCAGGGTTGGGAGCAGTACTTC
>NA|TRBV4-1|few|TRBJ1-2
CASSQVYGDGYTF
TGCGCCAGCAGCCAAGTTTACGGGGATGGCTACACCTTC
>NA|TRBV6-6|few|TRBJ1-6
CASSGGNSPLHF
TGTGCCAGCAGTGGCGGGAATTCACCCCTCCACTTT
>NA|TRBV28|NA|TRBJ1-1
CASSFPQTTEAFF
TGTGCCAGCAGTTTTCCACAGACCACTGAAGCTTTCTTT
>NA|TRBV2|once|TRBJ2-5
CASRTGQGTQYF
TGTGCCAGCAGAACAGGCCAAGGGACCCAGTACTTC
>TRBD1|TRBV5-1|NA|TRBJ1-5
CASSLGTGGDQPQHF
TGCGCCAGCAGCTTGGGTACAGGGGGAGATCAGCCCCAGCATTTT
>NA|TRBV29-1|many|TRBJ2-7
CSVEEGAYEQYF
TGCAGCGTTGAAGAGGGGGCCTACGAGCAGTACTTC
>NA|TRBV3-1|NA|TRBJ2-3
CASSRAVNTDTQYF
TGTGCCAGCAGCCGGGCAGTAAACACAGATACGCAGTATTTT
>TRBD1|TRBV29-1|few|TRBJ1-2
CSVDYPEGAGYGYTF
TGCAGCGTTGACTACCCGGAGGGGGCGGGCTATGGCTACACCTTC
>TRBD1|TRBV11-2|NA|TRBJ1-2
CASSGEGAASHGYTF
TGTGCCAGCAGCGGGGAGGGGGCAGCGTCGCATGGCTACACCTTC
>NA|TRBV20-1|NA|TRBJ2-1
CSARRASLRSSYNEQFF
TGCAGTGCTAGACGCGCCTCCTTAAGGAGCTCCTACAATGAGCAGTTCTTC
>NA|TRBV6-2/TRBV6-3|NA|TRBJ2-5
CASSSLGSRRTQYF
TGTGCCAGCAGTTCCCTCGGCTCCCGAAGGACCCAGTACTTC
>NA|TRBV29-1|NA|TRBJ1-1
CSVEQEMNTEAFF
TGCAGCGTTGAGCAAGAAATGAACACTGAAGCTTTCTTT
>NA|TRBV28|NA|TRBJ1-1
CASYQGARGAFF
TGTGCCAGCTACCAGGGAGCCCGGGGAGCTTTCTTT
>NA|TRBV10-3|NA|TRBJ1-2
CAIGGGPRGYTF
TGTGCCATTGGAGGGGGGCCGCGTGGCTACACCTTC
>NA|TRBV7-9|once|TRBJ2-7
CASRLDRSKGNEQYF
TGTGCCAGCAGATTAGACAGGAGTAAGGGAAATGAGCAGTACTTC
>NA|TRBV20-1|few|TRBJ2-7
CSAIGGPYSSYEQYF
TGCAGTGCGATAGGGGGTCCTTATAGCTCCTACGAGCAGTACTTC
>NA|TRBV4-3|NA|TRBJ1-1
CASSHRNSGNTEAFF
TGCGCCAGCAGCCATCGGAACAGTGGGAACACTGAAGCTTTCTTT
>NA|TRBV18|NA|TRBJ2-7
CASSPETQGTSEQYF
TGTGCCAGCTCACCAGAGACCCAAGGGACCTCCGAGCAGTACTTC
>NA|TRBV7-9|NA|TRBJ1-2
CASSLVQGWSYTF
TGTGCCAGCAGCTTAGTACAGGGATGGAGCTACACCTTC